These 4 T cell receptor beta chains were sequenced from one sample in a study of molecular identifiers for immune sequencing clone quantification. MiXCR was run by TCRdb on the PCR reads, yielding one entry per CDR3 protein. Among over 90,000 distinct CDR3 sequences, around 37% were seen once, and the ten largest hold 9.7%. Sequencing was done on a sample of naive CD8+ T cells from blood, with Jurkat cell RNA spiked in. Regarding subset: FACS-sorted CD8+CD4-CCR7+CD45RA+ naive T cells. The receptors were gathered from a human donor in good health. Some libraries in this study had Jurkat cell RNA spiked in.

With regard to this clonotype: A single base separates this from a much larger clone, so it may be a read error. V and J are TRBV7-9 and TRBJ2-3, with TRBD2 matching 7 bases. V was pared by 4 bases and J by 4 bases, with 8 bases of the junction left unmatched. Germline CDR1 SEHNR, CDR2 FQNEAQ (reference sequence). The CDR3 totals 15 residues. Here the CDR3 reads CASSYLAGLADTQYF. The CDR3 nucleotides read TGTGCCAGCAGCTATTTAGCGGGTCTCGCAGATACGCAGTATTTT.

This clonotype was seen at least ten times. The rearrangement joins TRBV4-3 to TRBJ2-1; 8 nucleotides line up with TRBD2. V shed 1 base, J shed 8 bases, and the junction held 7 bases outside the gene matches. The CDR3 is 15 amino acids. Germline loops: CDR1 LGHNA, CDR2 YSLEER. Written as DNA, the CDR3 is TGCGCCAGCAGCCAAGGGACTAGCAAGTCCCATGAGCAGTTCTTC. It codes for CASSQGTSKSHEQFF.

This clonotype was counted only a few times. The chain couples TRBV5-3 to TRBJ2-3; 7 positions match TRBD2. TRBV5-3 is recorded as an ORF, its role being uncertain. The length of the CDR3 is 15 residues. V shed 8 bases, J shed 4 bases, and the junction held 13 bases outside the gene matches. The DNA of the CDR3 is TGTGCCAGCAAGGTCTTGGGGGAGGGCGCAGATACGCAGTATTTT. This encodes CASKVLGEGADTQYF.

The rearrangement links TRBV10-3 to TRBJ2-3; maybe TRBD2 (6 bases). Germline V gene data show CDR1 as ENHRY and CDR2 as SYGVKD. The ends were cut back, 0 bases at V and 2 bases at J, with 9 bases in the middle. This CDR3 has 15 residues. CDR3 loop: CAISESGLLTDTQYF. CDR3 DNA: TGTGCCATCAGTGAGTCGGGACTCCTCACAGATACGCAGTATTTT.